The TCR beta chain described here comes from a study of CD4+ T cells in melanoma. Study-level points and caveats: A reported correlation linked neoantigen-specific CD4+ T cells to CD8+, macrophage and B cell function.

The CDR3 contains 14 residues. Losses at the gene ends were 7 bases for V and 3 bases for J; bases not matched to a gene: 5. CDR1 is SGHRS, CDR2 YFSETQ, per germline. Details on this clone: Its antigen is currently unknown.

Generated by immunoSEQ multiplex PCR, the TCRdb table keeps only in-frame clones and is missing some. This table has 90,000 to 130,000 clones, around 92% appearing once. This TCR derives from a human donor with melanoma. The chain uses TRBV5-1 and TRBJ2-3; 10 bases fit TRBD1. The sequencing input was peripheral blood. The CDR3 loop reads CASSPGQGTDTQYF. The CDR3 bases are TGCGCCAGCTCGCCGGGACAGGGGACAGATACGCAGTATTTT.